These 26 T cell receptor beta chains share one sample of origin, sequenced in a study of cytomegalovirus exposure and HLA in healthy donors. The PCR contained 60 Vbeta and 13 Jbeta primers. The data were produced by immunoSEQ multiplex PCR, yet TCRdb's version contains in-frame clones alone and is incomplete. The repertoire holds some 130,000 clones, with 77% as singletons. Sequencing was done on a sample of PBMCs. These receptors came from a male donor in good health and CMV-seronegative.

V usage is TRBV7-6 and J usage is TRBJ2-3; D is possibly TRBD2 (6 bases). The length of the CDR3 is 17 residues. The germline V and J ends were trimmed by 3 bases and 1 base, with 17 bases remaining between them. Germline lookup yields CDR1 SGHVS and CDR2 FNYEAQ. The CDR3 DNA reads TGTGCCAGCAGCTTGGCGATGGCGGGGAGAGGCACAGATACGCAGTATTTT. Its protein is CASSLAMAGRGTDTQYF. Drawing the rest from reference TRBV7-6 and TRBJ2-3, the complete variable domain is GAGVSQSPRYKVTKRGQDVALRCDPISGHVSLYWYRQALGQGPEFLTYFNYEAQQDKSGLPNDRFSAERPEGSISTLTIQRTEQRDSAMYRCASSLAMAGRGTDTQYFGPGTRLTVL.

In the case of this clone: This specimen includes other DNA sequences encoding the same CDR3. V is TRBV6-5 and J is TRBJ2-7, with 11 bases aligning to TRBD2. V trimming: 2 bases; J trimming: 4 bases; junction bases outside the gene matches: 1. Germline V CDR1 and CDR2: MNHEY, SVGAGI. The CDR3 sequence is 14 residues long. The DNA for the CDR3 is TGTGCCAGCAGTTACCTAGCGGGAGGTTACGAGCAGTACTTC. Protein: CASSYLAGGYEQYF.

The V call is TRBV7-3, the J call TRBJ2-3; the match to TRBD2 covers 8 bases. The V gene end was trimmed by 4 bases and the J gene end by 1 base; junction bases not matched to a gene: 4. The CDR3 is 15 residues long. The germline CDR1 and CDR2 sequences are SGHTA and FQGTGA. DNA for the CDR3: TGTGCCAGCAGCTCGGGACTAGTGGGCACAGATACGCAGTATTTT. Amino acids: CASSSGLVGTDTQYF.

The CDR3 DNA follows: TGTGCCAGCAGCCATACACGACAAGAGACCCAGTACTTC. Translated, it gives CASSHTRQETQYF. The chain carries TRBV6-5 and TRBJ2-5; D remains ambiguous. Trimming shortened V by 6 bases and J by 2 bases, and 10 bases separated the two germline ends. CDR1 MNHEY and CDR2 SVGAGI come from the germline V gene. The CDR3 runs to 13 residues.

The rearrangement uses TRBV5-1 and TRBJ2-7, with a weak D call TRBD1 (5 bases). Germline CDR1 reads SGHRS; CDR2 reads YFSETQ. This CDR3 has 15 amino acids. V was cut by 0 bases and J by 3 bases, with 13 bases left in between. This CDR3 reads CASSLEQGFYYEQYF. The CDR3 DNA reads TGCGCCAGCAGCTTGGAGCAGGGATTTTACTACGAGCAGTACTTC. The full variable domain, with the rest looked up from reference TRBV5-1 and TRBJ2-7, is KAGVTQTPRYLIKTRGQQVTLSCSPISGHRSVSWYQQTPGQGLQFLFEYFSETQRNKGNFPGRFSGRQFSNSRSEMNVSTLELGDSALYLCASSLEQGFYYEQYFGPGTRLTVT.

This clone was counted between two and nine times. The chain has TRBV28 and TRBJ2-5; the D gene is possibly TRBD2 (5 bases). The J call may not be correct, given that the DNA end is closer to TRBJ2-7. The CDR3 length is 12 residues. Germline values: CDR1 MDHEN, CDR2 SYDVKM. This chain's CDR3 is CASNVGVYEQYF. The CDR3 coding sequence is TGTGCCAGCAATGTGGGAGTTTACGAGCAGTACTTC.

The chain employs TRBV18 and TRBJ1-2; the match to TRBD1 covers 7 bases. Germline values: CDR1 KGHSH, CDR2 LQKENI. This CDR3 region has 15 residues. V lost 1 base and J lost 4; bases outside the gene matches: 6. As DNA, the CDR3 is TGTGCCAGCTCACCACTTGACAGGGCCCTCTATGGCTACACCTTC. Translated: CASSPLDRALYGYTF.

The V and J genes are TRBV6-6 and TRBJ2-3; D is unresolved. Germline V gene sequence: CDR1 MNHNY, CDR2 SVGAGI (reference sequence). V lost 5 bases to trimming and J lost 7 bases, with 7 bases between them. The CDR3 length is 11 residues. Written as DNA, the CDR3 is TGTGCCAGCAGTCCCTCTAATACGCAGTATTTT. Protein: CASSPSNTQYF.

This chain links TRBV7-2 with TRBJ2-1; D is uncertain. CDR1 and CDR2 (germline): SGHTA, FQGNSA. Trimming pared 1 base from V and 1 base from J, leaving 11 bases between. This CDR3 is 16 amino acids long. The CDR3 spells CASSLVARSSYNEQFF. Written as DNA, the CDR3 is TGTGCCAGCAGCTTAGTCGCTAGGTCGTCCTACAATGAGCAGTTCTTC.

This sequence joins TRBV6-5 and TRBJ1-1; D ambiguous. This CDR3 spans 14 amino acids. V shed 1 base and J shed 1 base, with 7 bases lying between them. From germline, CDR1 is MNHEY and CDR2 SVGAGI. As DNA, the CDR3 is TGTGCCAGCAGTTACTTGGCCTCGAACACTGAAGCTTTCTTT. It codes for CASSYLASNTEAFF.

This clone showed up just once. One end of the junction fails to match germline, which may point to a read error. Written as DNA, the CDR3 is TGCGCCAGCAGCTTCCTACAGGGTGGAGGCTATGTCTACACCTTC. Protein sequence: CASSFLQGGGYVYTF. The chain combines TRBV5-1 with TRBJ1-2; a possible D gene is TRBD1 (6 bases). CDR3 length equals 15 residues. Germline assignment: CDR1 SGHRS and CDR2 YFSETQ.

The chain links TRBV6-5 to TRBJ1-2, with D unclear. With 10 bases removed from V and 5 bases from J, the gap between germline ends came to 14 bases. This CDR3 is 12 amino acids long. Germline CDR1 is MNHEY and CDR2 is SVGAGI. CDR3 region: CATQNPGYGYTF. The CDR3 coding sequence is TGTGCCACCCAAAACCCGGGATATGGCTACACCTTC.

The chain carries TRBV15 and TRBJ2-3; tentatively, D is TRBD1 (5 bases). CDR1 and CDR2 (germline): LNHNV, YYDKDF (reference sequence). The CDR3 runs to 13 residues. V dropped 3 bases and J dropped 3 bases, with 7 bases sitting between them. The CDR3 DNA is TGTGCCACCAGCAGGAGACAGACAGATACGCAGTATTTT. It translates to CATSRRQTDTQYF.

The rearrangement links TRBV11-2 to TRBJ1-4; D remains ambiguous. The length of the CDR3 is 14 residues. Germline V gene lookup returns CDR1 SGHAT and CDR2 FQNNGV. V lost 5 bases to trimming and J lost 3 bases, with 10 bases between them. The CDR3 DNA reads TGTGCCAGCAGCCGAATGAGGGCTAATGAAAAACTGTTTTTT. This translates into CASSRMRANEKLFF.

Concerning this clone itself: Distinct nucleotide sequences in the sample also encode this CDR3. This chain uses TRBV18 with TRBJ2-1; a possible D gene is TRBD1 (6 bases). Germline V gene data show CDR1 as KGHSH and CDR2 as LQKENI. The CDR3 extends over 16 amino acids. Trimming took off 3 bases at V and 0 bases at J, with 12 bases between the two ends. The CDR3 sequence: CASSPSGGSSYNEQFF. CDR3 bases: TGTGCCAGCTCACCTTCTGGGGGCAGCTCCTACAATGAGCAGTTCTTC.

This clone was seen just once. V usage is TRBV19 and J usage is TRBJ1-6; tentative D call: TRBD1 (5 bases). The V end lost 1 base, the J end lost 9 bases, and 16 bases lay between the germline ends. CDR1 is LNHDA, CDR2 SQIVND, per germline (reference sequence). The CDR3 loop spans 16 amino acids. The CDR3 coding sequence is TGTGCCAGTAGTATAGGTCGCGCAGGGCTGGGTTCACCCCTCCACTTT. Amino acid sequence: CASSIGRAGLGSPLHF.

The chain uses TRBV7-2 and TRBJ2-3; 12 bases line up with TRBD2. The CDR3 has 16 residues. V was pared by 7 bases and J by 1 base, with 6 bases of the junction left unmatched. From germline, CDR1 is SGHTA and CDR2 FQGNSA. This chain's CDR3 is CASTQRLAGGTDTQYF. Here the CDR3 DNA reads TGTGCCAGCACCCAAAGACTAGCGGGGGGCACAGATACGCAGTATTTT.

The rearrangement uses TRBV7-2 and TRBJ2-1; D is uncertain. CDR3 length: 13 amino acids. In germline, CDR1 is SGHTA, CDR2 FQGNSA. V lost 2 bases and J 8 bases, leaving 10 bases between the germline ends. CDR3 sequence reads: CASSLLVIHEQFF. In nucleotides, the CDR3 is TGTGCCAGCAGCTTACTAGTAATTCATGAGCAGTTCTTC.

The J gene is TRBJ2-5, the V gene TRBV5-1; 7 bases agree with TRBD1. Trimming took 4 bases from V and 11 from J; bases not matched to a gene: 26. There are 18 residues in the CDR3. CDR1 is SGHRS, CDR2 YFSETQ, per germline. The CDR3 loop reads CASSNRLIRQGLSREQYF. The CDR3 DNA sequence: TGCGCCAGCAGCAATCGACTCATCCGACAGGGTCTAAGTAGAGAGCAGTACTTC.

With respect to this clone: The junction does not match germline at one end; this may be a read error. The chain uses TRBV30 and TRBJ2-7, with a possible D match to TRBD2 (6 bases). This CDR3 comprises 12 residues. Germline V gives CDR1 GTSNPN, CDR2 SVGIG (reference sequence). CDR3 sequence reads: CAWIMPGTGPRF. The CDR3 coding sequence is TGTGCCTGGATAATGCCCGGGACTGGCCCGCGTTTC.

The rearrangement joins TRBV11-3 to TRBJ2-5, with 7 bases matching TRBD2. The germline V gene has CDR1 SGHNT and CDR2 YENEEA. V trimming: 4 bases; J trimming: 5 bases; junction bases outside the gene matches: 7. This CDR3 is 14 amino acids long. This CDR3 is CASSSGSGGETQYF. CDR3 coding DNA: TGTGCCAGCAGCTCGGGATCCGGGGGGGAGACCCAGTACTTC.

This chain uses TRBV5-1 with TRBJ1-1; D is undetermined. Trimming stripped 1 base from V and 1 base from J, with 5 bases between. Looked up from germline, CDR1 is SGHRS and CDR2 is YFSETQ. The CDR3 is 13 amino acids. The CDR3 spells CASSLTANTEAFF. In DNA form, the CDR3 reads TGCGCCAGCAGCTTGACAGCGAACACTGAAGCTTTCTTT.

The chain couples TRBV7-9 to TRBJ2-1; 9 bases line up with TRBD1. The CDR3 is 14 amino acids. The V and J ends lost 6 bases and 7 bases, in that order; junction bases with no gene match: 7. Germline lookup yields CDR1 SEHNR and CDR2 FQNEAQ (reference sequence). CDR3 sequence (DNA): TGTGCCAGCAGTACAGGGGGCGGCTCGAATGAGCAGTTCTTC. Translating it yields CASSTGGGSNEQFF.

The V and J genes are TRBV27 and TRBJ2-7, with D perhaps matching TRBD2 (5 bases). Germline CDR1 is MNHEY and CDR2 is SMNVEV (reference sequence). V shed 2 bases and J shed 6 bases, with 14 bases lying between them. This CDR3 region has 14 residues. The CDR3 DNA reads TGTGCCAGCAGTTTAGCCCGGGGTCTAGTCGAGCAGTACTTC. Its protein product is CASSLARGLVEQYF.

The genes are TRBV6-5 and TRBJ2-3, with 7 bases aligning to TRBD2. Looked up from germline, CDR1 is MNHEY and CDR2 is SVGAGI. This CDR3 has 16 residues. With 0 bases clipped from V and 2 bases from J, the junction kept 5 bases outside the gene matches. The CDR3 DNA follows: TGTGCCAGCAGTTACTCTCGGACTAGATACACAGATACGCAGTATTTT. Translated: CASSYSRTRYTDTQYF.

The V and J genes are TRBV19 and TRBJ2-2, with a weak D call TRBD1 (5 bases). CDR3 size: 13 residues. Germline CDR1 LNHDA, CDR2 SQIVND (reference sequence). The V and J ends lost 6 bases and 3 bases respectively, with 8 bases between them. CDR3 in DNA: TGTGCCAGTAGGGACATTGACACCGGGGAGCTGTTTTTT. Protein product: CASRDIDTGELFF. The full variable domain, rest sourced from reference TRBV19 and TRBJ2-2, is DGGITQSPKYLFRKEGQNVTLSCEQNLNHDAMYWYRQDPGQGLRLIYYSQIVNDFQKGDIAEGYSVSREKKESFPLTVTSAQKNPTAFYLCASRDIDTGELFFGEGSRLTVL.